Following are 9 T cell receptor beta chains from one sample sequenced in a study of CD8 T cells in Susac syndrome. The authors reverse transcribed roughly 0.45 to 1 ug RNA with random hexamers. Using its own MiXCR run on the immunoSEQ multiplex PCR reads, TCRdb lists one record per CDR3 protein. Found here are about 180,000 distinct CDR3 sequences, approximately 95% of them singletons; the top ten hold around 0.1%. Sequenced input: CD4+ T cells from PBMCs. Receptors originate from a human donor with multiple sclerosis.

The J gene is TRBJ1-5, the V gene TRBV6-5; 7 bases align to TRBD1. V shed 4 bases and J 5 bases; nucleotides not matched to a gene: 5. CDR3 length equals 14 residues. The V gene's germline CDR1 is MNHEY and CDR2 SVGAGI. CDR3 in amino acids: CASSWRQGDQPQHF. The CDR3 DNA is TGTGCCAGCAGTTGGCGACAGGGCGATCAGCCCCAGCATTTT.

The chain carries TRBV6-2 or TRBV6-3 and TRBJ1-5; 7 bases agree with TRBD1. CDR3 length equals 14 residues. The ends lost 2 bases at V and 4 bases at J; junction bases unmatched: 2. Germline loops: CDR1 MNHEY, CDR2 SVGEGT. The CDR3 loop reads CASSYGGQNQPQHF. CDR3 bases: TGTGCCAGCAGTTACGGGGGACAGAATCAGCCCCAGCATTTT.

The gene calls are TRBV20-1 and TRBJ2-3, with TRBD2 matching 9 bases. CDR1 is DFQATT and CDR2 is SNEGSKA in the germline V gene (reference sequence). This CDR3 has 14 residues. Trimming cost V 6 bases and J 6 bases; bases outside gene matches: 10. CDR3 region: CSATGRGGWDTQYF. DNA for the CDR3: TGCAGTGCAACCGGGCGGGGGGGATGGGATACGCAGTATTTT.

J is TRBJ2-7 and V is TRBV20-1; D uncertain. Germline CDR1 and CDR2: DFQATT and SNEGSKA (reference sequence). V was pared by 1 base and J by 0 bases, with 10 bases between. There are 14 residues in the CDR3. CDR3 residues: CSARVASSSYEQYF. CDR3 nucleotide sequence: TGCAGTGCTAGAGTGGCCTCGAGCTCCTACGAGCAGTACTTC.

V gene TRBV9 combines with J gene TRBJ1-4; possible D gene TRBD1, 6 bases. The germline CDR1 and CDR2 sequences are SGDLS and YYNGEE. The CDR3 is 17 amino acids. V gave up 3 bases and J gave up 8 bases, with 23 bases separating them. The CDR3, as DNA: TGTGCCAGCAGCGCCTCCCAAGCGGGGGCAGGGCGCGAAAAACTGTTTTTT. It codes for CASSASQAGAGREKLFF.

The rearrangement uses TRBV5-1 and TRBJ1-1; D is ambiguous. CDR3 length equals 14 residues. Germline V gene data show CDR1 as SGHRS and CDR2 as YFSETQ. V was pared by 0 bases and J by 8 bases, with 14 bases between. The CDR3 sequence: CASSLETGAAEAFF. The CDR3 coding sequence is TGCGCCAGCAGCTTGGAAACTGGCGCAGCCGAAGCTTTCTTT.

This chain links TRBV15 with TRBJ2-1; 12 bases agree with TRBD2. J lost 10 bases, V lost 3 bases, and 7 bases had no gene match. This CDR3 is built from 15 residues. The germline CDR1 and CDR2 sequences are LNHNV and YYDKDF (reference sequence). Here the CDR3 reads CATSRQLAGGGEQFF. The DNA for the CDR3 is TGTGCCACCAGCAGGCAACTAGCGGGGGGCGGGGAGCAGTTCTTC.

The chain employs TRBV4-3 and TRBJ2-6; D perhaps matches TRBD1 (5 bases). The CDR3 is 15 amino acids. Looked up from germline, CDR1 is LGHNA and CDR2 is YSLEER. V was clipped by 9 bases and J by 0 bases, with 12 bases between them. This chain's CDR3 is CASRGSNSGANVLTF. The DNA of the CDR3 is TGCGCCAGTAGGGGCAGTAACTCTGGGGCCAACGTCCTGACTTTC.

The V call is TRBV9, the J call TRBJ2-2; 7 bases agree with TRBD1. V dropped 7 bases and J dropped 4; count of bases not matched to a gene: 7. Per germline, CDR1 SGDLS and CDR2 YYNGEE. The CDR3 loop spans 14 amino acids. CDR3 amino acids: CASGKGQSTGELFF. The CDR3 DNA reads as TGTGCCAGCGGAAAGGGACAGAGCACCGGGGAGCTGTTTTTT.